These 2 T cell receptor beta chains were sequenced from one sample in a study of T-cell memory formation after mild COVID-19. TCRdb fed the 5' RACE reads into MiXCR, producing one record per CDR3 protein. The repertoire has 200,000 to 250,000 distinct CDR3 sequences, around 10% of them found once; the top ten carry 22%. Sequenced input: PBMCs or a T cell subset sorted from them (not recorded which). These receptors were taken from a man aged 18 to 35 who had mild COVID-19 (a few samples of this study predate the infection). Cell type and time point are not known.

Many counts were recorded for this clonotype. This rearrangement joins TRBV5-1 to TRBJ2-6; TRBD1 matches at 7 bases. The CDR3 has 18 residues. CDR1 and CDR2 (germline): SGHRS, YFSETQ. V shed 4 bases, J shed 0 bases, and the junction held 10 bases outside the gene matches. Here the CDR3 DNA reads TGCGCCAGCAGCGAAGGGGACAGATCTTCCTCTGGGGCCAACGTCCTGACTTTC. It translates to CASSEGDRSSSGANVLTF.

This clonotype turned up a few times. The V call is TRBV5-1, the J call TRBJ1-1; 7 bases line up with TRBD1. The CDR3 contains 14 residues. CDR1 and CDR2 (germline): SGHRS, YFSETQ. After removal of 4 bases from V and 4 bases from J, the junction contained 7 bases not matched to a gene. DNA for the CDR3: TGCGCCAGCAGCCCTATACAGGGGATCACTGAAGCTTTCTTT. Amino acid sequence: CASSPIQGITEAFF.